These 22 T cell receptor beta chains originate from one sample sequenced in a study of cytomegalovirus exposure and HLA in healthy donors. A multiplex PCR was run with 60 Vbeta primers and 13 Jbeta primers. The data were produced by immunoSEQ multiplex PCR, yet TCRdb's version contains in-frame clones alone and is incomplete. The table records more than 140,000 clones, roughly four fifths of them present only once. Sequencing used PBMCs. These receptors came from a man aged 18 to 29 in good health and CMV-seropositive.

V usage is TRBV7-2 and J usage is TRBJ2-7; D gene ambiguous. CDR1 and CDR2 (germline): SGHTA, FQGNSA. The length of the CDR3 is 15 residues. The V end lost 0 bases, the J end lost 4 bases, and 13 bases lay between the germline ends. CDR3 residues: CASSLAPPGGYEQYF. DNA for the CDR3: TGTGCCAGCAGCTTAGCCCCTCCGGGTGGGTACGAGCAGTACTTC.

The CDR3 nucleotides are TGTGCCAGCGGTGGGGGATTGGACAGGGGGCGGAACGAGCAGTACTTC. This translates into CASGGGLDRGRNEQYF. This sequence joins TRBV2 and TRBJ2-7; 11 nucleotides line up with TRBD1. The junction had 14 bases not matched to a gene; V was cut back by 8 bases and J by 5 bases. The CDR3 totals 16 residues. Germline V lookup: CDR1 SNHLY, CDR2 FYNNEI.

The gene calls are TRBV6-5 and TRBJ2-5, with TRBD2 matching over 11 bases. Germline V gene sequence: CDR1 MNHEY, CDR2 SVGAGI. The CDR3 consists of 15 residues. V was pared by 5 bases and J by 2 bases, with 4 bases of the junction left unmatched. The chain's CDR3 is CASSRTSGPQETQYF. The CDR3 region has the DNA TGTGCCAGCAGTAGGACTAGCGGGCCGCAAGAGACCCAGTACTTC.

The V call is TRBV6-5, the J call TRBJ2-7; TRBD1 matches at 7 bases. With V trimmed by 6 bases and J by 5 bases, 10 bases remained unmatched. From germline, CDR1 is MNHEY and CDR2 SVGAGI. The CDR3 contains 14 residues. CDR3 DNA: TGTGCCAGCAGCTCTTACGGGGACAGAAACGAGCAGTACTTC. Residues: CASSSYGDRNEQYF.

This chain uses TRBV6-1 with TRBJ1-5; D possibly corresponds to TRBD1 (6 bases). The V gene lost 3 bases and the J gene lost 0 bases, with 9 bases spanning the gap. The CDR3 consists of 15 residues. The germline V gene encodes CDR1 MNHNS and CDR2 SASEGT. CDR3 bases: TGTGCCAGCAGTGATCAGGGGAATAGCAATCAGCCCCAGCATTTT. It specifies CASSDQGNSNQPQHF.

J is TRBJ2-5 and V is TRBV5-1; 7 bases map to TRBD2. Germline-derived CDR1 and CDR2 are SGHRS and YFSETQ. The trim removed 2 bases at V and 10 bases at J, leaving 11 bases unmatched. The CDR3 sequence is 14 residues long. This CDR3 is CASSFRGDEDSQYF. The CDR3 nucleotides read TGCGCCAGCAGCTTTCGGGGGGATGAAGATAGCCAGTACTTC.

The gene calls are TRBV30 and TRBJ2-7; the D is unclear. Per germline, CDR1 GTSNPN and CDR2 SVGIG (reference sequence). V lost 7 bases to trimming and J lost 6 bases, with 10 bases between them. The CDR3 length is 10 residues. The CDR3 loop is CASENSEQYF. The DNA for the CDR3 is TGTGCCTCGGAAAACAGCGAGCAGTACTTC.

This clone was recorded once. This sequence joins TRBV11-2 and TRBJ2-7; TRBD2 matches at 11 bases. Trimming cost V 3 bases and J 3 bases; bases outside gene matches: 7. This CDR3 has 16 residues. Germline CDR1 and CDR2: SGHAT and FQNNGV. The CDR3 nucleotides are TGTGCCAGCAGCTTCCCTATAGCGGGAGGGTTCTACGAGCAGTACTTC. It encodes CASSFPIAGGFYEQYF.

The rearrangement links TRBV15 to TRBJ2-3; D is perhaps TRBD2 (6 bases). Germline assignment: CDR1 LNHNV and CDR2 YYDKDF (reference sequence). The germline V and J ends were trimmed by 0 bases and 11 bases, with 18 bases remaining between them. The CDR3 is 15 amino acids. CDR3 in DNA: TGTGCCACCAGCAGAGATGGGGGGAAGACCCACCAGCAGTATTTT. It yields the protein CATSRDGGKTHQQYF.

The chain combines TRBV28 with TRBJ2-5; 9 bases fit TRBD2. V trimming: 5 bases; J trimming: 5 bases; junction bases outside the gene matches: 12. The CDR3 is 16 amino acids. The germline gives CDR1 MDHEN, CDR2 SYDVKM. CDR3 residues: CASSMMGLAGGETQYF. CDR3 coding DNA: TGTGCCAGCAGTATGATGGGACTAGCTGGGGGGGAGACCCAGTACTTC.

The count of this clone is one. The chain carries TRBV5-4 and TRBJ2-6, with D uncertain. The CDR3 is 14 residues long. Germline CDR1 SGHNT, CDR2 YYREEE (reference sequence). Deletions cut 2 bases from V and 9 bases from J, with 12 bases between. This CDR3 is CASSFWQEYNVLTF. For the CDR3, the DNA is TGTGCCAGCAGCTTTTGGCAGGAATACAACGTCCTGACTTTC.

CDR3 DNA: TGTGCCAGCAGCTTCGGTTCGACAGGGCGGGGCACTGAAGCTTTCTTT. It encodes CASSFGSTGRGTEAFF. V usage is TRBV11-1 and J usage is TRBJ1-1; 7 nucleotides agree with TRBD1. The CDR3 is made up of 16 amino acids. With 3 bases clipped from V and 4 bases from J, the junction kept 11 bases outside the gene matches. Germline CDR1 SGHAT, CDR2 FQDESV (reference sequence).

DNA for the CDR3: TGTGCCAGCAGTGGTCTACTTTGGACAGGGGATCAGCCCCAGCATTTT. It yields the protein CASSGLLWTGDQPQHF. The chain is built from TRBV9 and TRBJ1-5; 9 bases map to TRBD1. Germline V gene lookup returns CDR1 SGDLS and CDR2 YYNGEE. V trimming: 5 bases; J trimming: 5 bases; junction bases outside the gene matches: 11. This CDR3 has 16 residues.

CDR3 DNA sequence: TGTGCCAGTAGTCCAGACAGGGATGCCTACGAGCAGTACTTC. Its translation: CASSPDRDAYEQYF. The chain has TRBV19 and TRBJ2-7, with 7 bases aligning to TRBD1. The CDR3 is made up of 14 amino acids. Germline V gene lookup returns CDR1 LNHDA and CDR2 SQIVND (reference sequence). Trimming at V came to 5 bases and at J to 2 bases, leaving 6 bases not matched to a gene.

This clone was picked up one time. This chain joins TRBV14 and TRBJ2-1; D is unclear. This CDR3 is 15 amino acids long. Trimming shortened V by 2 bases and J by 0 bases, and 8 bases separated the two germline ends. The germline V gene has CDR1 SGHDN and CDR2 FVKESK. The DNA for the CDR3 is TGTGCCAGCAGCCAAAAACCTAGCTCCTACAATGAGCAGTTCTTC. As protein: CASSQKPSSYNEQFF.

The chain employs TRBV5-8 and TRBJ2-5; the D gene is possibly TRBD1 (5 bases). CDR1 is SGHTS, CDR2 YDEGEE, per germline. The CDR3 covers 15 residues. The germline V and J ends were trimmed by 3 bases and 2 bases, with 14 bases remaining between them. The CDR3 loop reads CASSSIGALQETQYF. The CDR3 region has the DNA TGTGCCAGCAGCTCAATAGGGGCCCTGCAAGAGACCCAGTACTTC. Full variable domain (outside the CDR3, taken from reference TRBV5-8 and TRBJ2-5): EAGVTQSPTHLIKTRGQQATLRCSPISGHTSVYWYQQALGLGLQFLLWYDEGEERNRGNFPPRFSGRQFPNYSSELNVNALELEDSALYLCASSSIGALQETQYFGPGTRLLVL.

J is TRBJ2-1 and V is TRBV19, with a possible D match to TRBD2 (6 bases). V was shortened by 4 bases and J by 0 bases, with 10 bases between the two germline ends. Germline V gene data show CDR1 as LNHDA and CDR2 as SQIVND (reference sequence). The CDR3 length is 15 residues. The chain's CDR3 is CASSSHGGSYNEQFF. The CDR3 DNA is TGTGCCAGTAGTAGCCACGGGGGCTCCTACAATGAGCAGTTCTTC.

This chain joins TRBV7-8 and TRBJ2-3; D call uncertain. From germline, CDR1 is SGHVS and CDR2 FQNEAQ. With 5 bases removed from V and 2 bases from J, the gap between germline ends came to 11 bases. The CDR3 is 14 amino acids. CDR3 loop: CASSPRGSTDTQYF. CDR3 nucleotides: TGTGCCAGCAGCCCCCGCGGTTCCACAGATACGCAGTATTTT.

This chain connects TRBV19 to TRBJ2-7, with 14 bases identical to TRBD2. This CDR3 is 14 amino acids long. The germline V gene has CDR1 LNHDA and CDR2 SQIVND (reference sequence). Trimming cost V 8 bases and J 4 bases; bases outside gene matches: 4. The CDR3 reads CASSGLAGVYEQYF. The CDR3 DNA sequence: TGTGCCAGTTCGGGACTAGCGGGAGTGTACGAGCAGTACTTC.

CDR3 protein: CASSPYAPGYSNQPQHF. CDR3 sequence (DNA): TGTGCCAGCAGTCCGTATGCGCCAGGGTATAGCAATCAGCCCCAGCATTTT. The chain uses TRBV28 and TRBJ1-5, with a weak D call TRBD1 (5 bases). Trimming took 5 bases from V and 0 from J, leaving 17 bases between them. Germline-derived CDR1 and CDR2 are MDHEN and SYDVKM. The CDR3 has 17 residues.

The genes are TRBV2 and TRBJ2-1, with TRBD1 matching over 7 bases. This CDR3 has 14 amino acids. V was clipped by 7 bases and J by 2 bases; unmatched bases: 5. CDR1 is SNHLY and CDR2 is FYNNEI in the germline V gene. For the CDR3, the DNA is TGTGCCAGCATGGCCGGGACAGCCTACAATGAGCAGTTCTTC. It yields the protein CASMAGTAYNEQFF.

There are a few counts of this clone. The chain employs TRBV11-2 and TRBJ1-2; 7 bases map to TRBD1. V was pared by 4 bases and J by 3 bases, with 11 bases of the junction left unmatched. The CDR3 is 16 residues long. The V gene's germline CDR1 is SGHAT and CDR2 FQNNGV. The CDR3 loop reads CASSSLSRGPYYGYTF. As DNA, the CDR3 is TGTGCCAGCAGCTCATTAAGTAGGGGGCCTTACTATGGCTACACCTTC.